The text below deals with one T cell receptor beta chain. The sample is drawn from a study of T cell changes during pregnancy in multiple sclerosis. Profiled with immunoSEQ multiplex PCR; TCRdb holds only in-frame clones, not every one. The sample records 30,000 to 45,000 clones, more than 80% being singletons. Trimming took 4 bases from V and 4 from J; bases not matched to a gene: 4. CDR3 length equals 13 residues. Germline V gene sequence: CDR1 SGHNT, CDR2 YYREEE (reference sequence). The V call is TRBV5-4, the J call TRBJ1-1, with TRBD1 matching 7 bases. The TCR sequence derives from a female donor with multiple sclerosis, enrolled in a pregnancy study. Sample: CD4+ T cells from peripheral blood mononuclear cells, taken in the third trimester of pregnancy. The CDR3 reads CASSTNRGTEAFF. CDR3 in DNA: TGTGCCAGCAGCACTAACAGGGGCACTGAAGCTTTCTTT.